Following are 17 T cell receptor beta chains from one sample sequenced in a study of T-cell memory formation after mild COVID-19 (dated by TCRdb to the early 2020s). Libraries were prepared through 5' RACE. The sequencer listed for this sample is Illumina NovaSeq 6000. Through fastp at Q25 and MiXCR, TCRdb rebuilt clones from the public reads, retaining in-frame beta chains. Each entry merges the rows of one CDR3 protein and shows their most common DNA and genes. The sample table shows 120,000 to 150,000 distinct CDR3 sequences, and 14% are seen once. In total, the top ten clones hold about 29% of the sample. What was sequenced was PBMCs or a T cell subset sorted from them (not recorded which). These receptors all stem from an adult woman who had mild COVID-19 (a few samples of this study predate the infection). The sample titles of this study are shuffled in the database, so cell type and time point are left out; the donor was told from shared clones.

V is TRBV24-1 and J is TRBJ2-3, with 7 positions matching TRBD1. The germline CDR1 and CDR2 sequences are KGHDR and SFDVKD. V was clipped by 2 bases and J by 10 bases; unmatched bases: 2. CDR3 length: 12 amino acids. The CDR3 loop reads CATSDSTGAQYF. Written as DNA, the CDR3 is TGTGCCACCAGTGATTCCACAGGGGCGCAGTATTTT.

The chain uses TRBV20-1 and TRBJ1-2; D is possibly TRBD1 (6 bases). Germline CDR1 is DFQATT and CDR2 is SNEGSKA (reference sequence). V was cut by 2 bases and J by 3 bases, with 10 bases left in between. The CDR3 contains 13 residues. CDR3 in amino acids: CSARNRADYGYTF. The CDR3 nucleotides are TGCAGTGCTAGAAACAGGGCGGACTATGGCTACACCTTC.

V usage is TRBV5-1 and J usage is TRBJ2-1; the D is unclear. Germline lookup yields CDR1 SGHRS and CDR2 YFSETQ. The CDR3 is 15 residues long. The germline V and J ends were trimmed by 0 bases and 6 bases, with 13 bases remaining between them. The CDR3 nucleotides read TGCGCCAGCAGCTTGGTAGGGCAGAGCCCCAATGAGCAGTTCTTC. Translating it yields CASSLVGQSPNEQFF.

The sample holds a few counts of this clonotype. The rearrangement joins TRBV25-1 to TRBJ1-5; TRBD1 might be the D (6 bases). The germline gives CDR1 MGHDK, CDR2 SYGVNS. The ends were cut back, 3 bases at V and 7 bases at J, with 13 bases in the middle. This CDR3 contains 14 residues. The CDR3 region is CASSDHRVEQPQHF. The CDR3 nucleotides are TGTGCCAGCAGTGATCACAGGGTGGAACAGCCCCAGCATTTT. Complete variable domain (other parts from reference TRBV25-1 and TRBJ1-5): EADIYQTPRYLVIGTGKKITLECSQTMGHDKMYWYQQDPGMELHLIHYSYGVNSTEKGDLSSESTVSRIRTEHFPLTLESARPSHTSQYLCASSDHRVEQPQHFGDGTRLSIL.

This rearrangement joins TRBV24-1 to TRBJ2-7; D possibly corresponds to TRBD1 (5 bases). Germline V gene lookup returns CDR1 KGHDR and CDR2 SFDVKD. The V gene lost 9 bases and the J gene lost 0 bases, with 8 bases spanning the gap. CDR3 size: 12 residues. The CDR3 nucleotides read TGTGCCACCCAAGGGGTCTCCTACGAGCAGTACTTC. Residues: CATQGVSYEQYF.

The chain joins TRBV20-1 to TRBJ1-6, with 9 bases matching TRBD1. V gave up 4 bases and J gave up 4 bases; unmatched junction bases: 11. The V gene's germline CDR1 is DFQATT and CDR2 SNEGSKA (reference sequence). CDR3 length equals 17 residues. This CDR3 reads CSAKSPPDRGYNSPLHF. The CDR3 DNA follows: TGCAGTGCTAAAAGTCCACCTGACAGGGGGTATAATTCACCCCTCCACTTT.

The CDR3 reads CASSLGTGVVQPQHF. The CDR3 DNA follows: TGTGCCAGCAGCTTAGGGACAGGGGTAGTCCAGCCCCAGCATTTT. The chain links TRBV5-6 to TRBJ1-5; 10 bases are shared with TRBD1. In germline, CDR1 is SGHDT, CDR2 YYEEEE. The J segment lost 7 bases and the V segment lost 2 bases, leaving 6 bases of the junction unmatched. The CDR3 has 15 amino acids.

This clonotype was found a few times. The rearrangement joins TRBV6-5 to TRBJ2-1; 7 bases match TRBD2. Trimming at V came to 2 bases and at J to 2 bases, leaving 3 bases not matched to a gene. The CDR3 consists of 15 residues. Germline CDR1 reads MNHEY; CDR2 reads SVGAGI. The CDR3 loop is CASSYSGTAYNEQFF. The CDR3 DNA follows: TGTGCCAGCAGTTACAGCGGGACGGCCTACAATGAGCAGTTCTTC.

This rearrangement joins TRBV7-9 to TRBJ1-4, with a possible D match to TRBD1 (5 bases). Germline V gene sequence: CDR1 SEHNR, CDR2 FQNEAQ (reference sequence). CDR3 length equals 15 residues. Between the trimmed V and J ends, which lost 3 bases and 7 bases, there was a span of 15 bases. Here the CDR3 reads CASSLGEGGGEKLFF. The CDR3 nucleotides read TGTGCCAGCAGCTTGGGAGAGGGCGGGGGTGAAAAACTGTTTTTT.

The V gene is TRBV9, the J gene TRBJ2-1; D is unclear. Germline CDR1 is SGDLS and CDR2 is YYNGEE. The V and J ends lost 0 bases and 8 bases respectively, with 12 bases between them. The CDR3 runs to 14 residues. CDR3 sequence (DNA): TGTGCCAGCAGCGTAGCGGGTGTATCTTATGAGCAGTTCTTC. Encoded protein: CASSVAGVSYEQFF.

The V call is TRBV6-2 or TRBV6-3, the J call TRBJ1-1, with 7 bases matching TRBD1. Germline V gives CDR1 MNHEY, CDR2 SVGEGT. The length of the CDR3 is 15 residues. Germline trimming cut 5 bases from V and 5 bases from J; bases unmatched to any gene: 11. The CDR3 protein is CASSATQGRFTEAFF. The CDR3 nucleotides are TGTGCCAGCAGTGCTACACAGGGGAGATTTACTGAAGCTTTCTTT.

This clonotype has more than one count but fewer than ten. The chain has TRBV29-1 and TRBJ2-7; the D gene is possibly TRBD1 (6 bases). The germline V gene has CDR1 SQVTM and CDR2 ANQGSEA. The ends were cut back, 4 bases at V and 2 bases at J, with 12 bases in the middle. This CDR3 spans 13 amino acids. The CDR3 DNA reads as TGCAGCGTTGTGACAGGTTGGGCCTACGAGCAGTACTTC. Residues: CSVVTGWAYEQYF.

This clonotype was recorded a few times. The chain couples TRBV30 to TRBJ2-1; perhaps TRBD2 as D (6 bases). V was cut by 3 bases and J by 10 bases, with 16 bases left in between. This CDR3 is 13 amino acids long. Germline V gene sequence: CDR1 GTSNPN, CDR2 SVGIG (reference sequence). This CDR3 is CAWSATRLEEQFF. The DNA for the CDR3 is TGTGCCTGGAGCGCTACTAGACTAGAAGAGCAGTTCTTC. The full variable domain, in which reference TRBV30 and TRBJ2-1 provide the parts outside the CDR3, is SQTIHQWPATLVQPVGSPLSLECTVEGTSNPNLYWYRQAAGRGLQLLFYSVGIGQISSEVPQNLSASRPQDRQFILSSKKLLLSDSGFYLCAWSATRLEEQFFGPGTRLTVL.

This clonotype was seen a handful of times. V gene TRBV7-9 combines with J gene TRBJ1-1; a possible D gene is TRBD1 (5 bases). V lost 6 bases, J lost 4 bases, and 12 bases lay in between. Germline V gene sequence: CDR1 SEHNR, CDR2 FQNEAQ (reference sequence). The CDR3 has 13 residues. The DNA for the CDR3 is TGTGCCAGCAGACCCTCCCAGGGCACTGAAGCTTTCTTT. Amino acid sequence: CASRPSQGTEAFF.

The chain joins TRBV4-3 to TRBJ2-7; 12 bases are shared with TRBD2. Trimming removed 0 bases from V and 3 bases from J; junction bases left unmatched: 12. CDR3 size: 19 residues. Germline CDR1 LGHNA, CDR2 YSLEER. CDR3 residues: CASSQDLAGGPARDYEQYF. DNA of the CDR3: TGCGCCAGCAGCCAAGACCTAGCGGGAGGGCCGGCTCGGGACTACGAGCAGTACTTC.

In this sample, this clonotype turned up a few times. J is TRBJ2-1 and V is TRBV7-9; possibly TRBD2 for D (5 bases). The V end was cut by 5 bases, the J end by 8 bases, with 22 bases between. The CDR3 is 16 residues long. CDR1 is SEHNR and CDR2 is FQNEAQ in the germline V gene (reference sequence). The CDR3 DNA reads as TGTGCCAGCAGCCCAGCCAAGGGAGTCCGGCGGGATGAGCAGTTCTTC. Translating gives CASSPAKGVRRDEQFF.

The chain recombines TRBV4-3 with TRBJ2-2; D is uncertain. Germline CDR1 LGHNA, CDR2 YSLEER. The V and J ends lost 1 base and 3 bases respectively, with 9 bases between them. The CDR3 length is 15 residues. The CDR3 nucleotides are TGCGCCAGCAGCCAAGCAGGACGGTACACCGGGGAGCTGTTTTTT. The encoded protein is CASSQAGRYTGELFF.